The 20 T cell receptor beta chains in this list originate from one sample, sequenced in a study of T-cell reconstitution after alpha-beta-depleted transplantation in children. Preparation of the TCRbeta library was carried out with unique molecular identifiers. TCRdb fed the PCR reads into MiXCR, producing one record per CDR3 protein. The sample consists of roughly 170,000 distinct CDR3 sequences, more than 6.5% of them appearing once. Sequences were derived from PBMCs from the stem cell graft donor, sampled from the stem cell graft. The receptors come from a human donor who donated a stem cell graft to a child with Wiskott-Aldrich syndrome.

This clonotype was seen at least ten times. DNA for the CDR3: TGCGCCAGCAGCCAAGCCCATAGCGGGAGGGATACGCAGTATTTT. Protein: CASSQAHSGRDTQYF. V is TRBV4-3 and J is TRBJ2-3; 10 positions match TRBD2. This CDR3 is 15 amino acids long. CDR1 is LGHNA, CDR2 YSLEER, per germline. V dropped 1 base and J dropped 6; count of bases not matched to a gene: 4.

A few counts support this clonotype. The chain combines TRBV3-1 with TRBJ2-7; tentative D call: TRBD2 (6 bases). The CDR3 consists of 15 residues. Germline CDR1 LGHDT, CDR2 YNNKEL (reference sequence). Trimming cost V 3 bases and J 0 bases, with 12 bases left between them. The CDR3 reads CASSQGLLSSYEQYF. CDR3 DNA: TGTGCCAGCAGCCAGGGACTCTTGAGCTCCTACGAGCAGTACTTC.

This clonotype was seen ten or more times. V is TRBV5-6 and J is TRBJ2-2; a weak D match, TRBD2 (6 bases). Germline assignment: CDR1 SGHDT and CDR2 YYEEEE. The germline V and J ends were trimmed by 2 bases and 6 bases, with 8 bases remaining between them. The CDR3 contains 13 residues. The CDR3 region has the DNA TGTGCCAGCAGCTTAACTAGCCCCGGGGAGCTGTTTTTT. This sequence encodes CASSLTSPGELFF.

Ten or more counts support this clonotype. DNA for the CDR3: TGCAGCGTTGAAGATCGAGGGACAGGGGATGGCTACACCTTC. Translated: CSVEDRGTGDGYTF. The chain combines TRBV29-1 with TRBJ1-2; 10 nucleotides line up with TRBD1. After removal of 0 bases from V and 6 bases from J, the junction contained 4 bases not matched to a gene. The CDR3 is 14 residues long. Germline V gene sequence: CDR1 SQVTM, CDR2 ANQGSEA.

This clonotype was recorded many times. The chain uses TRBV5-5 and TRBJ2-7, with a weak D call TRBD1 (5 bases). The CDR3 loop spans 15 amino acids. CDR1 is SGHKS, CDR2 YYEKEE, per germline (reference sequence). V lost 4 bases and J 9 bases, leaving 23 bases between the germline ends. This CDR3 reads CASSTDRQRGPRQYF. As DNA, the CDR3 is TGTGCCAGCAGCACCGACAGACAACGAGGTCCACGGCAGTACTTC.

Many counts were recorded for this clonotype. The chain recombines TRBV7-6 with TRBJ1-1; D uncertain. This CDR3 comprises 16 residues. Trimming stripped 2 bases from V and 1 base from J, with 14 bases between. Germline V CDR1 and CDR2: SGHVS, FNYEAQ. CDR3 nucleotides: TGTGCCAGCAGCTTAAGCGGGGATACACCGAACACTGAAGCTTTCTTT. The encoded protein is CASSLSGDTPNTEAFF.

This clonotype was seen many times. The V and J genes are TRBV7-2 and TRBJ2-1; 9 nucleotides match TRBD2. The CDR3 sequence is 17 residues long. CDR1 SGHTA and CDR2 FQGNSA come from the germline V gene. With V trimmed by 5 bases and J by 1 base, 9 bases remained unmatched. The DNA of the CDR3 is TGTGCCAGCAGCCCCGAACTTAGCGGGAGTTCCTACAATGAGCAGTTCTTC. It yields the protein CASSPELSGSSYNEQFF.

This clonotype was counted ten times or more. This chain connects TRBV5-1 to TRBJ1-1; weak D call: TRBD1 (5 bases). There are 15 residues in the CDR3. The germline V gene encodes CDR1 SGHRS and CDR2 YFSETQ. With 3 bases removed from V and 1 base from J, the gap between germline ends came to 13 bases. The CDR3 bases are TGCGCCAGCAGCTCGGGAGGGGTAGCGAACACTGAAGCTTTCTTT. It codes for CASSSGGVANTEAFF. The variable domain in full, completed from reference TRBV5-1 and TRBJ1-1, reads KAGVTQTPRYLIKTRGQQVTLSCSPISGHRSVSWYQQTPGQGLQFLFEYFSETQRNKGNFPGRFSGRQFSNSRSEMNVSTLELGDSALYLCASSSGGVANTEAFFGQGTRLTVV.

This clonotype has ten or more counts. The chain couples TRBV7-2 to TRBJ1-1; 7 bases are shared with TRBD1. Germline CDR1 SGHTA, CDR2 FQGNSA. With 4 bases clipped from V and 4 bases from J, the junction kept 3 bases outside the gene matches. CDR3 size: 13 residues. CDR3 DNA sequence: TGTGCCAGCAGCTCAGGGGGGCTCACTGAAGCTTTCTTT. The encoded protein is CASSSGGLTEAFF. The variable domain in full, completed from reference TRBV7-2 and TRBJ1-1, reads GAGVSQSPSNKVTEKGKDVELRCDPISGHTALYWYRQSLGQGLEFLIYFQGNSAPDKSGLPSDRFSAERTGGSVSTLTIQRTQQEDSAVYLCASSSGGLTEAFFGQGTRLTVV.

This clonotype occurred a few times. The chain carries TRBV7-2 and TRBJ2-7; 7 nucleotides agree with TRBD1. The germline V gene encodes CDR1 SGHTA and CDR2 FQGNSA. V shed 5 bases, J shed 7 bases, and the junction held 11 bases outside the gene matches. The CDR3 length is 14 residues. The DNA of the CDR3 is TGTGCCAGCAGCCCAGGACAGGCCCAAGGGGAGCAGTACTTC. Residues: CASSPGQAQGEQYF.

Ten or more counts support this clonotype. The CDR3: CASSLGGQFNTEAFF. In nucleotides, the CDR3 is TGCGCCAGCAGCTTGGGGGGACAGTTTAACACTGAAGCTTTCTTT. The J gene is TRBJ1-1, the V gene TRBV5-1, with 7 bases that match TRBD1. Germline V gene lookup returns CDR1 SGHRS and CDR2 YFSETQ. The V gene end was trimmed by 0 bases and the J gene end by 2 bases; junction bases not matched to a gene: 4. The CDR3 extends over 15 amino acids.

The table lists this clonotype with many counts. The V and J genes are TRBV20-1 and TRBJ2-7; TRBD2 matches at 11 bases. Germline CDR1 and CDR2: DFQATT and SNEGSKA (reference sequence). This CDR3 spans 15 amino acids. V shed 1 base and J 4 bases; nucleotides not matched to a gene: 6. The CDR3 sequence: CSARGGLAETYEQYF. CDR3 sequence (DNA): TGCAGTGCTAGAGGGGGACTAGCGGAAACTTACGAGCAGTACTTC.

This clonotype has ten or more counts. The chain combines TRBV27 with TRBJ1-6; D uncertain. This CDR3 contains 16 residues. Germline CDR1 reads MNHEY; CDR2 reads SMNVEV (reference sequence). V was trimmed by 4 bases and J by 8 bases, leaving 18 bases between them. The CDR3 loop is CASSWTQRGLDSPLHF. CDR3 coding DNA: TGTGCCAGCAGTTGGACCCAACGAGGGTTGGATTCACCCCTCCACTTT.

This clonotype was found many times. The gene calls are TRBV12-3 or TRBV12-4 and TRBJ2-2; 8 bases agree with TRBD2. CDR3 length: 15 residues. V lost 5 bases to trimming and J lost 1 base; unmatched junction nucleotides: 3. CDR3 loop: CASSPTSGNTGELFF. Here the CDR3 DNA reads TGTGCCAGCAGTCCTACTAGCGGGAACACCGGGGAGCTGTTTTTT.

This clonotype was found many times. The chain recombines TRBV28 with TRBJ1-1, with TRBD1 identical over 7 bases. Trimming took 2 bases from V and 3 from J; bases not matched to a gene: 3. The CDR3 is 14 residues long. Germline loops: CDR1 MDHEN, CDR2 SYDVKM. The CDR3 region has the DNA TGTGCCAGCAGTTTAGCAGGGGGGCACACTGAAGCTTTCTTT. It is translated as CASSLAGGHTEAFF. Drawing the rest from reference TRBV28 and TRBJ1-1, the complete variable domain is DVKVTQSSRYLVKRTGEKVFLECVQDMDHENMFWYRQDPGLGLRLIYFSYDVKMKEKGDIPEGYSVSREKKERFSLILESASTNQTSMYLCASSLAGGHTEAFFGQGTRLTVV.

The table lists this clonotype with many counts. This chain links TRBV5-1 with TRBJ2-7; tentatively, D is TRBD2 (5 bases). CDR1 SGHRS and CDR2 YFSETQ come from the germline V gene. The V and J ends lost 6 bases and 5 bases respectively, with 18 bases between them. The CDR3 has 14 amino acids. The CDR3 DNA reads TGCGCCAGCACTAAAGGACTGGGAGCCCACGAGCAGTACTTC. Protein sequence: CASTKGLGAHEQYF.

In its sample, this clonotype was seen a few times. The CDR3: CASSQVSGHSTDTQYF. CDR3 nucleotides: TGTGCCAGCAGCCAAGTTAGCGGCCATAGCACAGATACGCAGTATTTT. This rearrangement joins TRBV3-1 to TRBJ2-3, with D possibly TRBD2 on 6 matching bases. The CDR3 length is 16 residues. Between the trimmed V and J ends, which lost 1 base and 0 bases, there was a span of 11 bases. The germline gives CDR1 LGHDT, CDR2 YNNKEL (reference sequence).

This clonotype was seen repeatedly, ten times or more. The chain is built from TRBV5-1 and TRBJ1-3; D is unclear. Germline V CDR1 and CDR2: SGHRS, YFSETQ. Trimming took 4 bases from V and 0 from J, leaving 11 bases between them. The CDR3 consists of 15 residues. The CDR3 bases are TGCGCCAGCAGCCCACGTTGGAGCTCTGGAAACACCATATATTTT. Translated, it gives CASSPRWSSGNTIYF.

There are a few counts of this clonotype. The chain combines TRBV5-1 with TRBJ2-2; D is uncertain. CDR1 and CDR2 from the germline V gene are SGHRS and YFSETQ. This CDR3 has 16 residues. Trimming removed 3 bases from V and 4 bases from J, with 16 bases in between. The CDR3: CASSSTPAQGTGELFF. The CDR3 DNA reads TGCGCCAGCAGCTCCACTCCGGCTCAAGGCACCGGGGAGCTGTTTTTT.

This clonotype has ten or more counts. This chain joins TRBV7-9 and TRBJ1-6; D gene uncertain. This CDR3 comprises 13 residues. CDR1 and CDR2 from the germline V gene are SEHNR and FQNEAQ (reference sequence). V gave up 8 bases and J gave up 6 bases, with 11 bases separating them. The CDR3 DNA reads TGTGCCAGCGGGCAAGGAACTAATTCACCCCTCCACTTT. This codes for CASGQGTNSPLHF.